The 13 T cell receptor beta chains below all came from one sample that was sequenced in a study of blood T cell repertoires in COVID-19. TCRdb keeps only in-frame clones here, not all; method: immunoSEQ multiplex PCR. The repertoire has roughly 110,000 clones, more than 70% of them found once; the top ten carry roughly 5%. The sequenced sample was peripheral blood. The receptors were sampled from a woman aged 55-70 years with COVID-19, enrolled during active disease.

The chain couples TRBV27 to TRBJ1-1; weak D call: TRBD1 (5 bases). Trimming removed 3 bases from V and 1 base from J, with 12 bases in between. The CDR3 totals 15 residues. Germline CDR1 MNHEY, CDR2 SMNVEV (reference sequence). The CDR3 region is CASSFHGQGNTEAFF. In nucleotides, the CDR3 is TGTGCCAGCAGTTTCCACGGGCAGGGGAACACTGAAGCTTTCTTT.

The chain combines TRBV29-1 with TRBJ1-2, with D tentatively TRBD1 (5 bases). V was clipped by 6 bases and J by 3 bases, with 11 bases between them. Germline CDR1 SQVTM, CDR2 ANQGSEA. The CDR3 runs to 12 residues. The CDR3 protein is CSVAQGHYGYTF. CDR3 in DNA: TGCAGCGTCGCCCAGGGTCACTATGGCTACACCTTC. The whole variable domain, remainder taken from reference TRBV29-1 and TRBJ1-2, is SAVISQKPSRDICQRGTSLTIQCQVDSQVTMMFWYRQQPGQSLTLIATANQGSEATYESGFVIDKFPISRPNLTFSTLTVSNMSPEDSSIYLCSVAQGHYGYTFGSGTRLTVV.

The V gene is TRBV3-1 (or the pseudogene TRBV3-2), the J gene TRBJ1-2; D is ambiguous. The length of the CDR3 is 13 residues. Germline lookup yields CDR1 LGHDT and CDR2 YNNKEL (reference sequence). V dropped 1 base and J dropped 3 bases, with 6 bases sitting between them. The CDR3 coding sequence is TGTGCCAGCAGCCAAGGCGGGCACTATGGCTACACCTTC. This translates into CASSQGGHYGYTF.

The chain carries TRBV9 and TRBJ2-7; no reliable D call. Germline V gene lookup returns CDR1 SGDLS and CDR2 YYNGEE. CDR3 length equals 14 residues. V gave up 3 bases and J gave up 1 base, with 11 bases separating them. CDR3 protein: CASSERFQSYEQYF. Written as DNA, the CDR3 is TGTGCCAGCAGCGAGCGTTTCCAGTCCTACGAGCAGTACTTC.

The chain carries TRBV4-1 and TRBJ2-6; tentative D call: TRBD1 (6 bases). Trimming removed 0 bases at V and 0 bases at J, with 6 bases between. CDR3 length equals 16 residues. From germline, CDR1 is MGHRA and CDR2 YSYEKL. Here the CDR3 reads CASSQDRGSGANVLTF. CDR3 nucleotide sequence: TGCGCCAGCAGCCAAGACAGGGGCTCTGGGGCCAACGTCCTGACTTTC.

The gene calls are TRBV6-1 and TRBJ1-4; perhaps TRBD1 as D (5 bases). The germline V gene encodes CDR1 MNHNS and CDR2 SASEGT. The CDR3 length is 15 residues. Trimming took 3 bases from V and 2 from J, leaving 10 bases between them. In DNA, the CDR3 is TGTGCCAGCAGTGATACAGGCTATACTAATGAAAAACTGTTTTTT. This gives the protein CASSDTGYTNEKLFF.

The chain joins TRBV13 to TRBJ2-7, with TRBD1 matching 11 bases. CDR1 and CDR2 from the germline V gene are PRHDT and FYEKMQ (reference sequence). The V segment lost 5 bases and the J segment 4 bases; nucleotides outside the gene matches: 7. This CDR3 has 15 amino acids. The CDR3 spells CASSDRDRGIYEQYF. Here the CDR3 DNA reads TGTGCCAGCAGCGACCGGGACAGGGGGATATACGAGCAGTACTTC.

The chain uses TRBV10-1 and TRBJ1-2; D is uncertain. This CDR3 region has 13 residues. Germline CDR1 reads WNHNN; CDR2 reads SYGVQD (reference sequence). V lost 0 bases and J 8 bases, leaving 10 bases between the germline ends. CDR3 sequence reads: CASSESDLIGYTF. The CDR3 bases are TGCGCCAGCAGTGAGTCGGACTTAATCGGCTACACCTTC.

This sequence joins TRBV12-3 or TRBV12-4 and TRBJ1-2; D call uncertain. The CDR3 is made up of 13 amino acids. Trimming pared 2 bases from V and 10 bases from J, leaving 14 bases between. CDR3 sequence reads: CASSLSPGGYYTF. CDR3 DNA: TGTGCCAGCAGTTTATCCCCAGGTGGATACTACACCTTC.

This clone was found once. The chain is built from TRBV10-3 and TRBJ2-3; perhaps TRBD1 as D (6 bases). The ends were cut back, 3 bases at V and 6 bases at J, with 16 bases in the middle. CDR1 ENHRY and CDR2 SYGVKD come from the germline V gene. This CDR3 contains 15 residues. The CDR3 coding sequence is TGTGCCATCAGTGATCTGGGGGCGCTGAGCGATACGCAGTATTTT. Translated: CAISDLGALSDTQYF.

This chain connects TRBV24-1 to TRBJ2-3; 11 positions match TRBD1. The CDR3 consists of 15 residues. The J segment lost 5 bases and the V segment lost 7 bases, leaving 7 bases of the junction unmatched. Germline V gene sequence: CDR1 KGHDR, CDR2 SFDVKD. The CDR3 DNA reads TGTGCCACCAGAAGGACAGGGGGCCTAGAAGATACGCAGTATTTT. Amino acids: CATRRTGGLEDTQYF.

The chain has TRBV7-3 and TRBJ2-1, with 9 bases matching TRBD1. V lost 5 bases to trimming and J lost 5 bases; unmatched junction nucleotides: 7. Germline CDR1 SGHTA, CDR2 FQGTGA. The CDR3 extends over 15 amino acids. As DNA, the CDR3 is TGTGCCAGCAGCCCCCGGGACAGGGCCGACAATGAGCAGTTCTTC. It yields the protein CASSPRDRADNEQFF.

The sample holds a few counts of this clone. As DNA, the CDR3 is TGTGCCAGCAGCCGAGACAGGGCCCCGATGGAAGGAAACACCATATATTTT. The encoded protein is CASSRDRAPMEGNTIYF. The rearrangement uses TRBV4-2 and TRBJ1-3; 7 nucleotides agree with TRBD1. The trim removed 4 bases at V and 4 bases at J, leaving 13 bases unmatched. In germline, CDR1 is LGHNA, CDR2 YNFKEQ. The CDR3 covers 17 residues.